This TCR beta chain was sequenced in a study of T cell repertoires in cytomegalovirus infection. Whole-study findings and limits: The ex vivo response showed dominance by HLA-C-restricted CMV-specific TCR beta clonotypes.

Germline V gene data show CDR1 as MRHNA and CDR2 as SNTAGT. With 5 bases removed from V and 2 bases from J, the gap between germline ends came to 19 bases. This CDR3 comprises 17 residues. In its sample, this clonotype was seen a few times. What it binds is not known. TCRdb ran MiXCR on the reads and lists one entry per CDR3 protein. Of around 490,000 distinct CDR3 sequences listed, around 27% are singletons. The receptor was derived from a human donor in good health (CMV status not recorded). Some clones in this sample may be carry-over from other donors' samples. The chain carries TRBV6-4 and TRBJ1-5; tentative D call: TRBD1 (6 bases). The sequenced sample consisted of PBMCs. CDR3 region: CASSRQGQGSGNQPQHF. CDR3 nucleotide sequence: TGTGCCAGCAGTCGGCAGGGGCAGGGGAGCGGCAATCAGCCCCAGCATTTT.